One and the same sample provided the 21 T cell receptor beta chains below, sequenced in a study of T-cell reconstitution after alpha-beta-depleted transplantation in children listed by TCRdb under 2016. The method behind the library was PCR. These reads were obtained on an Illumina HiSeq 2500. TCR libraries were prepared with molecular barcoding, using unique molecular identifiers to normalize TCRbeta repertoire quantification. TCRdb passed the public sequencing reads through fastp at Q25 and MiXCR, retaining productive beta sequences. For every CDR3 protein sequence, its rows merge into one entry that carries the most common genes and DNA. This sample lists 140,000 to 150,000 distinct CDR3 sequences; 8% to 10% were detected once. 15% to 20% of the sample is taken by the ten largest. The sample's treatment or condition label, decoded: allogeneic hematopoietic cell transplantation with graft depleted of TCRalphabeta T cells and CD19 B cells.

Material: PBMCs, mostly from graft donor cells, obtained 180 days after TCRalphabeta/CD19-depleted stem cell transplant. These receptors all stem from a female patient aged 2-15 years who had a stem cell transplant for congenital amegakaryocytic thrombocytopenia, so the T cells may come from the graft donor.

This clonotype was picked up a small number of times. The J gene is TRBJ2-3, the V gene TRBV27; 7 bases fit TRBD2. Trimming at V came to 2 bases and at J to 0 bases, leaving 2 bases not matched to a gene. The CDR3 totals 15 residues. In germline, CDR1 is MNHEY, CDR2 SMNVEV (reference sequence). The CDR3 loop reads CASSLGGVSTDTQYF. CDR3 DNA sequence: TGTGCCAGCAGTTTAGGGGGGGTTAGCACAGATACGCAGTATTTT.

This clonotype was detected only a few times. CDR3 in DNA: TGTGCCATCAGTGACGGGGCATCGGGAAACACCATATATTTT. This translates into CAISDGASGNTIYF. The chain couples TRBV10-3 to TRBJ1-3; D might be TRBD1 (5 bases). The germline V gene encodes CDR1 ENHRY and CDR2 SYGVKD. V lost 3 bases to trimming and J lost 4 bases, with 10 bases between them. This CDR3 contains 14 residues.

There are a few counts of this clonotype. The V call is TRBV5-1, the J call TRBJ2-7; 7 bases fit TRBD2. The CDR3 sequence is 15 residues long. Unmatched junction bases numbered 4, after V lost 0 bases and J lost 1 base. Germline V gene data show CDR1 as SGHRS and CDR2 as YFSETQ. The CDR3 DNA reads as TGCGCCAGCAGCTTGGGGGGGGGAGCTTCCTACGAGCAGTACTTC. It is translated as CASSLGGGASYEQYF. Full variable domain (missing parts from reference TRBV5-1 and TRBJ2-7): KAGVTQTPRYLIKTRGQQVTLSCSPISGHRSVSWYQQTPGQGLQFLFEYFSETQRNKGNFPGRFSGRQFSNSRSEMNVSTLELGDSALYLCASSLGGGASYEQYFGPGTRLTVT.

This clonotype was found many times. The rearrangement joins TRBV28 to TRBJ2-3; TRBD1 aligns across 7 bases. Trimming removed 4 bases from V and 1 base from J; junction bases left unmatched: 5. Germline assignment: CDR1 MDHEN and CDR2 SYDVKM. The CDR3 is 15 amino acids. The CDR3 is CASSWSGQGTDTQYF. For the CDR3, the DNA is TGTGCCAGCAGTTGGTCAGGACAGGGCACAGATACGCAGTATTTT.

This clonotype was observed at least ten times. The V gene is TRBV28, the J gene TRBJ2-7, with unresolved D. There are 15 residues in the CDR3. Trimming took 2 bases from V and 0 from J, leaving 11 bases between them. Germline V gene sequence: CDR1 MDHEN, CDR2 SYDVKM. Here the CDR3 DNA reads TGTGCCAGCAGTTTAGTCCGGGCGACCTCCTACGAGCAGTACTTC. Translating it yields CASSLVRATSYEQYF.

This clonotype was picked up many times. The chain couples TRBV15 to TRBJ1-2, with D perhaps TRBD1 (5 bases). The CDR3 has 12 residues. The V gene's germline CDR1 is LNHNV and CDR2 YYDKDF (reference sequence). The ends were cut back, 5 bases at V and 4 bases at J, with 8 bases in the middle. CDR3 sequence: CATSPGAYGYTF. The CDR3 nucleotides read TGTGCCACCAGCCCCGGGGCCTATGGCTACACCTTC.

The genes are TRBV18 and TRBJ2-5, with D tentatively TRBD1 (6 bases). Trimming shortened V by 2 bases and J by 2 bases, and 12 bases separated the two germline ends. CDR3 size: 15 residues. The V gene's germline CDR1 is KGHSH and CDR2 LQKENI. DNA for the CDR3: TGTGCCAGCTCACCATTACAGGGACCTCAAGAGACCCAGTACTTC. It is translated as CASSPLQGPQETQYF.

This clonotype was seen repeatedly, ten times or more. J is TRBJ1-1 and V is TRBV11-2; D is unclear. V was clipped by 5 bases and J by 1 base, with 8 bases between them. The CDR3 is made up of 13 amino acids. Germline V CDR1 and CDR2: SGHAT, FQNNGV. The CDR3: CASSRRQNTEAFF. Written as DNA, the CDR3 is TGTGCCAGCAGCCGCCGACAGAACACTGAAGCTTTCTTT. Supplemented by reference TRBV11-2 and TRBJ1-1, the full variable domain reads EAGVAQSPRYKIIEKRQSVAFWCNPISGHATLYWYQQILGQGPKLLIQFQNNGVVDDSQLPKDRFSAERLKGVDSTLKIQPAKLEDSAVYLCASSRRQNTEAFFGQGTRLTVV.

V gene TRBV21-1 combines with J gene TRBJ2-1; the D call of TRBD1 is as the table states it, not checked on the DNA. TRBV21-1 is reported as a pseudogene. This CDR3 contains 12 residues. CDR3 coding DNA: TGTGCCAGCAGAACCGGCCCCCTGGTGCAGTTCTTC. Protein product: CASRTGPLVQFF.

There are a few counts of this clonotype. V usage is TRBV18 and J usage is TRBJ1-4; D call uncertain. The CDR3 length is 17 residues. The germline V gene encodes CDR1 KGHSH and CDR2 LQKENI. The V end was cut by 6 bases, the J end by 0 bases, with 17 bases between. The CDR3 sequence: CASSPTRTGATNEKLFF. CDR3 coding DNA: TGTGCCAGCTCGCCCACCCGGACGGGCGCAACTAATGAAAAACTGTTTTTT.

This sequence joins TRBV20-1 and TRBJ2-5; 8 bases agree with TRBD2. V lost 5 bases to trimming and J lost 2 bases; unmatched junction nucleotides: 10. The CDR3 sequence is 15 residues long. Germline V gene lookup returns CDR1 DFQATT and CDR2 SNEGSKA (reference sequence). The CDR3 nucleotides read TGCAGTGCTGGAAAGGGACTAGATCTTCAAGAGACCCAGTACTTC. Protein sequence: CSAGKGLDLQETQYF.

This clonotype was counted a few times. This rearrangement joins TRBV5-5 to TRBJ2-7, with a weak D call TRBD1 (6 bases). The CDR3 consists of 14 residues. V dropped 4 bases and J dropped 2 bases, with 13 bases sitting between them. The germline gives CDR1 SGHKS, CDR2 YYEKEE (reference sequence). The CDR3 DNA is TGTGCCAGCAGCCGGACAGCGCAAGCCTACGAGCAGTACTTC. Translating it yields CASSRTAQAYEQYF.

This clonotype came up a few times. This chain links TRBV15 with TRBJ2-7; TRBD2 agrees at 11 bases. The CDR3 spans 19 residues. The junction had 10 bases not matched to a gene; V was cut back by 0 bases and J by 0 bases. Germline lookup yields CDR1 LNHNV and CDR2 YYDKDF (reference sequence). CDR3 in DNA: TGTGCCACCAGCAGAGATCCGATAGCGGGAGGGCCACTCTCCTACGAGCAGTACTTC. Its translation is CATSRDPIAGGPLSYEQYF.

This clonotype was counted at least ten times. J is TRBJ2-3 and V is TRBV20-1; 12 positions match TRBD2. The CDR3 covers 14 residues. V lost 5 bases to trimming and J lost 1 base; unmatched junction nucleotides: 1. The germline gives CDR1 DFQATT, CDR2 SNEGSKA (reference sequence). CDR3 sequence: CSAGLAGRTDTQYF. CDR3 sequence (DNA): TGCAGTGCTGGACTAGCGGGGCGCACAGATACGCAGTATTTT.

In this sample, this clonotype turned up many times. The chain employs TRBV3-1 and TRBJ1-3; D remains ambiguous. Trimming took off 8 bases at V and 0 bases at J, with 8 bases between the two ends. This CDR3 is 13 amino acids long. Germline CDR1 reads LGHDT; CDR2 reads YNNKEL (reference sequence). The CDR3 sequence: CASRESSGNTIYF. In DNA form, the CDR3 reads TGTGCCAGCCGGGAGAGCTCTGGAAACACCATATATTTT.

This clonotype was detected only a few times. CDR3 DNA sequence: TGTGCCAGCCGCTTGGGACTTTTCGTAGAGACCCAGTACTTC. It is translated as CASRLGLFVETQYF. This chain links TRBV28 with TRBJ2-5, with D possibly TRBD2 on 6 matching bases. CDR1 is MDHEN, CDR2 SYDVKM, per germline. The CDR3 runs to 14 residues. V gave up 8 bases and J gave up 4 bases, with 17 bases separating them.

This clonotype was seen ten or more times. The chain links TRBV18 to TRBJ1-3, with TRBD1 identical over 7 bases. J was trimmed by 0 bases and V by 5 bases; bases with no gene match: 4. This CDR3 is built from 15 residues. Germline values: CDR1 KGHSH, CDR2 LQKENI. This CDR3 is CASSSRQGSGNTIYF. CDR3 nucleotides: TGTGCCAGCTCATCAAGACAGGGCTCTGGAAACACCATATATTTT.

This clonotype was picked up many times. The chain has TRBV6-5 and TRBJ2-7; D ambiguous. Germline V gene sequence: CDR1 MNHEY, CDR2 SVGAGI. V lost 5 bases, J lost 6 bases, and 11 bases lay in between. The CDR3 spans 12 residues. This CDR3 is CASSARYGEQYF. Written as DNA, the CDR3 is TGTGCCAGCAGTGCCCGATACGGCGAGCAGTACTTC.

The chain recombines TRBV15 with TRBJ2-2, with D perhaps matching TRBD2 (5 bases). Trimming stripped 0 bases from V and 6 bases from J, with 23 bases between. Germline CDR1 is LNHNV and CDR2 is YYDKDF (reference sequence). This CDR3 has 19 amino acids. The CDR3 nucleotides read TGTGCCACCAGCAGAGACCACCTCCTAATGATTGGAGGTTCCGGGGAGCTGTTTTTT. Translated, it gives CATSRDHLLMIGGSGELFF.

In this sample, this clonotype turned up many times. The chain joins TRBV21-1 to TRBJ2-7; the table names TRBD1, a call not compared with the DNA. TRBV21-1 is a documented pseudogene. The CDR3 runs to 19 residues. In DNA, the CDR3 is TGTGCCAGCAGCAAATTAGGACAGGGGGTCAGCGACCCTTTTGGCGAGCAGTACTTC. Protein: CASSKLGQGVSDPFGEQYF.

This clonotype was counted ten times or more. The genes are TRBV6-1 and TRBJ2-5, with TRBD2 as a possible D gene (6 bases). V lost 3 bases and J 4 bases, leaving 15 bases between the germline ends. CDR1 MNHNS and CDR2 SASEGT come from the germline V gene. The CDR3 has 15 amino acids. In DNA form, the CDR3 reads TGTGCCAGCAGTGATTCCCCGGACTACGCAGAGACCCAGTACTTC. The encoded protein is CASSDSPDYAETQYF.